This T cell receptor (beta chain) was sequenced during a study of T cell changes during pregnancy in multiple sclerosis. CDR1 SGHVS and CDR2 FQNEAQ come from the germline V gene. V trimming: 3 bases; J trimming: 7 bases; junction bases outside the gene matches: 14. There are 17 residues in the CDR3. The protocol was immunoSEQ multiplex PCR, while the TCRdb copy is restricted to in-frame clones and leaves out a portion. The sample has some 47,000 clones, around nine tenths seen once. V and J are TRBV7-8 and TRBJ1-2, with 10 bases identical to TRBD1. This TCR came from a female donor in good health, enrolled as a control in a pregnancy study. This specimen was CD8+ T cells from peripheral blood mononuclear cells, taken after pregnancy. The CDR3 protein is CASSFSRTGGFPGGYTF. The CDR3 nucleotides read TGTGCCAGCAGCTTCTCGCGGACAGGGGGTTTCCCGGGTGGCTACACCTTC. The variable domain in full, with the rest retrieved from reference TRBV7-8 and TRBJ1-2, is GAGVSQSPRYKVAKRGQDVALRCDPISGHVSLFWYQQALGQGPEFLTYFQNEAQLDKSGLPSDRFFAERPEGSVSTLKIQRTQQEDSAVYLCASSFSRTGGFPGGYTFGSGTRLTVV.